The T cell receptor (beta chain) described here comes from a study of Ad26.COV2.S vaccination and SARS-CoV-2 variants. The CDR3 spans 18 residues. Germline-derived CDR1 and CDR2 are WSHSY and SAAADI. V lost 1 base and J lost 5, with 24 bases in between. Libraries were prepared by immunoSEQ multiplex PCR; TCRdb keeps only in-frame clonotypes and omits some of them. The sample has about 39,000 clones, 65% to 90% seen once. Overall study results and limits: Once vaccination had occurred, spike-specific CD8+ and CD4+ T cell responses reportedly showed substantial breadth. The study found higher spike-specific TCR breadth in vaccine than placebo recipients.

Worth noting for this clone: Its antigen is undetermined.

The V and J genes are TRBV10-2 and TRBJ2-7; D remains unclear. The clonotype comes from a human donor who had recovered from COVID-19. The input for sequencing was peripheral blood, taken after recovery from COVID-19. The CDR3 region is CASSEFQDPGYLGDEQYF. CDR3 DNA sequence: TGCGCCAGCAGTGAGTTCCAGGACCCCGGGTACTTAGGAGACGAGCAGTACTTC.